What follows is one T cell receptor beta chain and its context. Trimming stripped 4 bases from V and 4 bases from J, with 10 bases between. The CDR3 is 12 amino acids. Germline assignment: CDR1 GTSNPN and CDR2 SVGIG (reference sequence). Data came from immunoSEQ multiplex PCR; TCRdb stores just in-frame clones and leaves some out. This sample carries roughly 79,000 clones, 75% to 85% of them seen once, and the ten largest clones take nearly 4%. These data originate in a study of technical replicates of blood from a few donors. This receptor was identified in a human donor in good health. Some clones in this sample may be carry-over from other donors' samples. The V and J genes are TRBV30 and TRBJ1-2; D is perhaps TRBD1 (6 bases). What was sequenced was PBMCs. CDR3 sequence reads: CAWTTDSYGYTF. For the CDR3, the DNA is TGTGCCTGGACTACGGACAGCTATGGCTACACCTTC.